Below are 19 T cell receptor beta chains sequenced from a single sample in a study of blood T cell repertoires in COVID-19. Produced via immunoSEQ multiplex PCR; TCRdb's table is partial and in-frame only. The sample consists of 250,000 or so clones, approximately 84% of them appearing once. Sequencing was performed on PBMCs or T cells enriched from blood (not recorded which). These receptors came from a man aged 45-65 years who had recovered from COVID-19.

This chain joins TRBV4-1 and TRBJ2-2; D might be TRBD2 (6 bases). CDR3 size: 15 residues. V lost 6 bases to trimming and J lost 3 bases, with 14 bases between them. CDR1 MGHRA and CDR2 YSYEKL come from the germline V gene. The CDR3 region has the DNA TGCGCCAGCAGTCGCGCGGAGGGAGACACCGGGGAGCTGTTTTTT. Translating gives CASSRAEGDTGELFF.

This chain connects TRBV4-1 to TRBJ2-3; possibly TRBD1 for D (5 bases). The CDR3 loop spans 14 amino acids. V was shortened by 4 bases and J by 2 bases, with 10 bases between the two germline ends. Germline assignment: CDR1 MGHRA and CDR2 YSYEKL. This chain's CDR3 is CASSLWTNTDTQYF. In DNA, the CDR3 is TGCGCCAGCAGCCTTTGGACAAACACAGATACGCAGTATTTT.

The DNA of the CDR3 is TGTGCCAGCAGCTTGGGGAGGGCGAACACTGAAGCTTTCTTT. It encodes CASSLGRANTEAFF. The chain has TRBV5-4 and TRBJ1-1; D not resolved. Trimming pared 0 bases from V and 1 base from J, leaving 7 bases between. Germline assignment: CDR1 SGHNT and CDR2 YYREEE (reference sequence). CDR3 length equals 14 residues.

The rearrangement uses TRBV6-5 and TRBJ2-1; 8 bases line up with TRBD1. Germline CDR1 and CDR2: MNHEY and SVGAGI. V gave up 8 bases and J gave up 0 bases; unmatched junction bases: 6. The CDR3 is 15 amino acids. The CDR3 sequence is CASALDRGSYNEQFF. CDR3 sequence (DNA): TGTGCCAGCGCTCTAGACAGGGGCTCCTACAATGAGCAGTTCTTC.

This chain uses TRBV4-2 with TRBJ2-4; 7 bases fit TRBD2. Germline V gene sequence: CDR1 LGHNA, CDR2 YNFKEQ. V was pared by 1 base and J by 2 bases, with 8 bases of the junction left unmatched. The CDR3 covers 17 residues. DNA of the CDR3: TGTGCCAGCAGCCAAGTCGCGGGAGTTGCGTCCAAAAACATTCAGTACTTC. Protein sequence: CASSQVAGVASKNIQYF.

Here the CDR3 reads CASSLISVPYEQYF. In DNA, the CDR3 is TGTGCCAGCAGTTTAATTAGCGTCCCCTACGAGCAGTACTTC. The chain has TRBV27 and TRBJ2-7; TRBD2 might be the D (5 bases). Per the germline V gene, CDR1 is MNHEY and CDR2 is SMNVEV (reference sequence). Trimming cost V 2 bases and J 2 bases, with 10 bases left between them. This CDR3 spans 14 amino acids.

This chain links TRBV5-1 with TRBJ1-4; D uncertain. CDR1 and CDR2 (germline): SGHRS, YFSETQ. This CDR3 spans 16 amino acids. Trimming stripped 4 bases from V and 2 bases from J, with 15 bases between. CDR3: CASSRGPGITNEKLFF. The CDR3 coding sequence is TGCGCCAGCAGCCGAGGACCGGGAATCACTAATGAAAAACTGTTTTTT.

This clone was picked up one time. This sequence joins TRBV6-2 or TRBV6-3 and TRBJ1-1, with 7 bases aligning to TRBD1. The CDR3 runs to 14 residues. Germline loops: CDR1 MNHEY, CDR2 SVGEGT. Trimming removed 5 bases from V and 6 bases from J; junction bases left unmatched: 9. The CDR3 coding sequence is TGTGCCAGCAGTCGAGAACAGGGGATCGCTGAAGCTTTCTTT. This translates into CASSREQGIAEAFF.

J is TRBJ2-1 and V is TRBV5-1; no reliable D call. Germline-derived CDR1 and CDR2 are SGHRS and YFSETQ. The CDR3 extends over 15 amino acids. V lost 0 bases and J 9 bases, leaving 16 bases between the germline ends. This chain's CDR3 is CASSLAGEPLSEQFF. The DNA for the CDR3 is TGCGCCAGCAGCTTGGCTGGAGAGCCACTCAGTGAGCAGTTCTTC.

The J gene is TRBJ2-2, the V gene TRBV7-6; no reliable D call. Germline V gene sequence: CDR1 SGHVS, CDR2 FNYEAQ. V was clipped by 5 bases and J by 7 bases, with 17 bases between them. CDR3 size: 15 residues. The CDR3 sequence: CASSPASLRSGELFF. The CDR3 DNA reads as TGTGCCAGCAGCCCAGCTTCTTTAAGGAGCGGGGAGCTGTTTTTT.

The rearrangement links TRBV5-8 to TRBJ2-5, with D perhaps TRBD2 (5 bases). The ends were cut back, 0 bases at V and 1 base at J, with 10 bases in the middle. The CDR3 totals 15 residues. The germline CDR1 and CDR2 sequences are SGHTS and YDEGEE. DNA for the CDR3: TGTGCCAGCAGCTTGGCCAACGGGGTCCAAGAGACCCAGTACTTC. Its translation is CASSLANGVQETQYF.

The chain combines TRBV5-1 with TRBJ2-7; 11 nucleotides agree with TRBD1. The CDR3 totals 14 residues. The germline V gene encodes CDR1 SGHRS and CDR2 YFSETQ. Trimming at V came to 4 bases and at J to 1 base, leaving 1 base not matched to a gene. As DNA, the CDR3 is TGCGCCAGCAGCGGGACAGGGGGTTCCTACGAGCAGTACTTC. Residues: CASSGTGGSYEQYF.

The chain combines TRBV19 with TRBJ1-2; 7 bases agree with TRBD1. The CDR3 totals 14 residues. V lost 4 bases and J lost 12; bases outside the gene matches: 14. Germline V CDR1 and CDR2: LNHDA, SQIVND (reference sequence). CDR3 bases: TGTGCCAGTAGTAGGGGACAGTCCGGCTCGGCTAACACCTTC. It is translated as CASSRGQSGSANTF.

The chain couples TRBV5-8 to TRBJ1-5; D perhaps matches TRBD1 (5 bases). Trimming removed 6 bases from V and 2 bases from J, with 15 bases in between. The CDR3 runs to 15 residues. The germline CDR1 and CDR2 sequences are SGHTS and YDEGEE. The CDR3 sequence: CASTLRAGGNQPQHF. In DNA, the CDR3 is TGTGCCAGCACTCTCAGGGCGGGAGGCAATCAGCCCCAGCATTTT.

This clone turned up a few times. The chain links TRBV9 to TRBJ2-7; D is perhaps TRBD1 (6 bases). The CDR3 runs to 14 residues. Germline V gene data show CDR1 as SGDLS and CDR2 as YYNGEE. V dropped 0 bases and J dropped 6 bases, with 13 bases sitting between them. CDR3 sequence (DNA): TGTGCCAGCAGCGTAGAGGTCAGGGGTCGCGAGCAGTACTTC. Protein: CASSVEVRGREQYF.

This clone was seen only a few times. This CDR3 is CASSLGLADTQYF. CDR3 nucleotides: TGTGCCAGCAGCTTGGGACTAGCAGATACGCAGTATTTT. This chain connects TRBV5-4 to TRBJ2-3; D is perhaps TRBD2 (6 bases). V dropped 0 bases and J dropped 4 bases, with 6 bases sitting between them. Per the germline V gene, CDR1 is SGHNT and CDR2 is YYREEE (reference sequence). The CDR3 spans 13 residues.

This chain uses TRBV7-2 with TRBJ2-7, with 7 bases lining up with TRBD2. The CDR3 is 14 amino acids. Germline CDR1 reads SGHTA; CDR2 reads FQGNSA. After removal of 3 bases from V and 3 bases from J, the junction contained 5 bases not matched to a gene. CDR3 residues: CASSFGTMNYEQYF. CDR3 DNA: TGTGCCAGCAGCTTTGGGACTATGAACTACGAGCAGTACTTC.

This clone was seen just once. V and J are TRBV7-9 and TRBJ2-3, with TRBD2 matching over 7 bases. This CDR3 is 16 amino acids long. Germline CDR1 is SEHNR and CDR2 is FQNEAQ (reference sequence). Trimming took 3 bases from V and 2 from J; bases not matched to a gene: 8. The CDR3 region is CASSFGKRGDTDTQYF. The DNA of the CDR3 is TGTGCCAGCAGCTTTGGTAAACGGGGGGACACAGATACGCAGTATTTT.

V gene TRBV5-3 combines with J gene TRBJ2-5, with D possibly being TRBD1 (6 bases). TRBV5-3 is placed among ORFs of uncertain function. The ends were cut back, 8 bases at V and 5 bases at J, with 19 bases in the middle. This CDR3 region has 14 residues. The CDR3 region has the DNA TGTGCCAGGTTAAAGGACAGACGAGGTGAGACCCAGTACTTC. Translating it yields CARLKDRRGETQYF.